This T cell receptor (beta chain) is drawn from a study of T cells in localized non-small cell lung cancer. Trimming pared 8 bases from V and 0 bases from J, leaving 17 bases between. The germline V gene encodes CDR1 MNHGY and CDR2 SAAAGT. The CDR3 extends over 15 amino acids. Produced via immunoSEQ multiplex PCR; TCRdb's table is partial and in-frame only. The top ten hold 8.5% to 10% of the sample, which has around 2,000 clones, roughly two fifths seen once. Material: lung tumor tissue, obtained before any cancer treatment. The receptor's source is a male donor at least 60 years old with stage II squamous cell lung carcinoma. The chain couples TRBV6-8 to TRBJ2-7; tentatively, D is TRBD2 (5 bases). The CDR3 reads CASGSWGLTSYEQYF. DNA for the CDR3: TGTGCCAGCGGGAGCTGGGGTCTGACCTCCTACGAGCAGTACTTC.